Following are 17 T cell receptor beta chains from one sample sequenced in a study of T cell repertoires in cytomegalovirus infection. TCRdb reanalysed the reads using MiXCR and keeps one entry per CDR3 protein. The repertoire holds some 800,000 distinct CDR3 sequences, with around a third as singletons. These receptors' antigens are unknown. This sample comprised cultured CD8+ T cells from PBMCs, obtained from culture after CMV antigen stimulation. The receptors come from a human donor in good health (CMV status not recorded). Some clones in this sample may be carry-over from other donors' samples.

This clonotype was detected once. The J gene is TRBJ2-1, the V gene TRBV24-1, with a weak D call TRBD2 (6 bases). This CDR3 has 13 amino acids. Trimming pared 2 bases from V and 8 bases from J, leaving 9 bases between. Germline CDR1 reads KGHDR; CDR2 reads SFDVKD. Here the CDR3 reads CATSDSGLDEQFF. The DNA of the CDR3 is TGTGCCACCAGTGATTCGGGACTTGATGAGCAGTTCTTC.

This chain links TRBV27 with TRBJ1-5, with D perhaps matching TRBD1 (5 bases). Trimming took 6 bases from V and 0 from J, leaving 15 bases between them. Germline CDR1 and CDR2: MNHEY and SMNVEV (reference sequence). The CDR3 is 16 amino acids. The chain's CDR3 is CASSKGGAYSNQPQHF. In nucleotides, the CDR3 is TGTGCCAGCAGCAAAGGTGGGGCCTATAGCAATCAGCCCCAGCATTTT.

This clonotype has just a few counts. The chain joins TRBV7-8 to TRBJ2-1; 7 nucleotides line up with TRBD2. V was pared by 7 bases and J by 4 bases, with 16 bases of the junction left unmatched. CDR1 and CDR2 (germline): SGHVS, FQNEAQ. The CDR3 loop spans 17 amino acids. In DNA form, the CDR3 reads TGTGCCAGCACCCTCCTCCGGGGCGGGGGATTTTACAATGAGCAGTTCTTC. Its protein product is CASTLLRGGGFYNEQFF. The complete variable domain, with remaining parts taken from reference TRBV7-8 and TRBJ2-1, reads GAGVSQSPRYKVAKRGQDVALRCDPISGHVSLFWYQQALGQGPEFLTYFQNEAQLDKSGLPSDRFFAERPEGSVSTLKIQRTQQEDSAVYLCASTLLRGGGFYNEQFFGPGTRLTVL.

A few counts support this clonotype. V and J are TRBV6-1 and TRBJ1-6, with D possibly TRBD1 on 5 matching bases. Germline CDR1 MNHNS, CDR2 SASEGT. V lost 5 bases and J 3 bases, leaving 14 bases between the germline ends. CDR3 length: 16 residues. The CDR3 DNA follows: TGTGCCAGCAGTCCTGACAGCTCGTTCTATAATTCACCCCTCCACTTT. This sequence encodes CASSPDSSFYNSPLHF.

This clonotype has a handful of counts. One junction end does not reproduce the germline sequence, and a read error may be involved. This rearrangement joins TRBV4-1 to TRBJ2-3, with TRBD2 matching 10 bases. The length of the CDR3 is 18 residues. Germline V gene sequence: CDR1 MGHRA, CDR2 YSYEKL. CDR3 sequence reads: CASSQERTSGGFQDTQYF. The CDR3 DNA follows: TGTGCCAGCAGCCAAGAAAGGACTAGCGGTGGGTTCCAAGATACGCAGTATTTT.

This chain links TRBV5-1 with TRBJ2-1; 8 bases map to TRBD2. The CDR3 consists of 15 residues. In germline, CDR1 is SGHRS, CDR2 YFSETQ. The V gene end was trimmed by 0 bases and the J gene end by 2 bases; junction bases not matched to a gene: 1. The CDR3 DNA follows: TGCGCCAGCAGCTTGGTGACTAGCGCCTACAATGAGCAGTTCTTC. This gives the protein CASSLVTSAYNEQFF.

This sequence joins TRBV6-2 or TRBV6-3 and TRBJ2-7; 7 positions agree with TRBD1. The germline gives CDR1 MNHEY, CDR2 SVGEGT. Losses at the gene ends were 5 bases for V and 7 bases for J; bases not matched to a gene: 8. This CDR3 contains 13 residues. CDR3 sequence: CASSRGQALEQYV. The CDR3 DNA reads TGTGCCAGCAGTCGTGGACAGGCCCTTGAGCAGTACGTC.

This clonotype has a handful of counts. The chain carries TRBV4-1 and TRBJ2-1; 9 bases align to TRBD2. Germline assignment: CDR1 MGHRA and CDR2 YSYEKL. This CDR3 comprises 15 residues. With 2 bases clipped from V and 9 bases from J, the junction kept 8 bases outside the gene matches. The CDR3 reads CASSQSHAGGLEQFF. The CDR3 DNA follows: TGCGCCAGCAGCCAATCCCACGCGGGGGGGCTTGAGCAGTTCTTC.

This chain joins TRBV20-1 and TRBJ1-1, with 7 bases lining up with TRBD1. The germline V gene has CDR1 DFQATT and CDR2 SNEGSKA (reference sequence). Trimming took 6 bases from V and 5 from J; bases not matched to a gene: 9. This CDR3 comprises 13 residues. The chain's CDR3 is CSAPQGGRTEAFF. CDR3 coding DNA: TGCAGTGCCCCCCAGGGGGGGAGGACTGAAGCTTTCTTT.

The chain recombines TRBV27 with TRBJ2-1; TRBD1 is a possible D gene (6 bases). Germline assignment: CDR1 MNHEY and CDR2 SMNVEV (reference sequence). This CDR3 region has 16 residues. Trimming removed 0 bases from V and 0 bases from J, with 9 bases in between. The CDR3 DNA sequence: TGTGCCAGCAGTTTATCTACAGGGAGCTCCTACAATGAGCAGTTCTTC. Translating gives CASSLSTGSSYNEQFF.

V is TRBV2 and J is TRBJ1-2; weak D call: TRBD1 (5 bases). Per germline, CDR1 SNHLY and CDR2 FYNNEI. Trimming left V 7 bases short and J 5 bases short, with 17 bases between. There are 14 residues in the CDR3. DNA for the CDR3: TGTGCCAGCAAAGTACGAGGGGAAGGGTATGGCTACACCTTC. This codes for CASKVRGEGYGYTF.

This clonotype was seen repeatedly, ten times or more. The chain is built from TRBV5-4 and TRBJ1-2; D might be TRBD1 (6 bases). The V end lost 4 bases, the J end lost 6 bases, and 13 bases lay between the germline ends. The CDR3 contains 13 residues. CDR1 and CDR2 from the germline V gene are SGHNT and YYREEE (reference sequence). DNA of the CDR3: TGTGCCAGCAGCCCGGAAAACAGGGATGGCTACACCTTC. Protein sequence: CASSPENRDGYTF.

J is TRBJ2-7 and V is TRBV6-1; no definite D call. Trimming left V 7 bases short and J 4 bases short, with 5 bases between. CDR1 is MNHNS and CDR2 is SASEGT in the germline V gene. This CDR3 spans 10 amino acids. CDR3 sequence (DNA): TGTGCCAGCAAGAGTTACGAGCAGTACTTC. Amino acid sequence: CASKSYEQYF.

This clonotype was counted at least ten times. The chain employs TRBV7-8 and TRBJ2-1; weak D call: TRBD1 (6 bases). This CDR3 region has 13 residues. Germline CDR1 reads SGHVS; CDR2 reads FQNEAQ. V lost 5 bases, J lost 6 bases, and 11 bases lay in between. The chain's CDR3 is CASSQGQRNEQFF. As DNA, the CDR3 is TGTGCCAGCAGCCAAGGACAGCGCAATGAGCAGTTCTTC.

V is TRBV4-2 and J is TRBJ2-5; D remains ambiguous. This CDR3 has 16 residues. The germline V gene encodes CDR1 LGHNA and CDR2 YNFKEQ. The ends were cut back, 3 bases at V and 7 bases at J, with 21 bases in the middle. The CDR3 bases are TGTGCCAGCAGCCAGGTCGACCCGTCCAAGGATGGGACCCAGTACTTC. Translated: CASSQVDPSKDGTQYF.

As to this clonotype: A junction boundary mismatches the germline segment, possibly from a read error. V gene TRBV4-1 combines with J gene TRBJ1-5; possibly TRBD1 for D (6 bases). Germline CDR1 and CDR2: MGHRA and YSYEKL. The CDR3 has 15 amino acids. The CDR3: CASSQDGRGHQPQHF. For the CDR3, the DNA is TGTGCCAGCAGCCAAGATGGGCGGGGGCATCAGCCCCAGCATTTT.

This clonotype turned up a few times. This chain links TRBV7-9 with TRBJ2-7; 10 bases are shared with TRBD2. Trimming took 5 bases from V and 1 from J; bases not matched to a gene: 8. In germline, CDR1 is SEHNR, CDR2 FQNEAQ (reference sequence). The CDR3 length is 16 residues. CDR3: CASSPPGLAPSYEQYF. The CDR3 DNA follows: TGTGCCAGCAGCCCACCGGGACTAGCGCCTTCCTACGAGCAGTACTTC. Filled out from reference TRBV7-9 and TRBJ2-7, the complete variable domain reads DTGVSQNPRHKITKRGQNVTFRCDPISEHNRLYWYRQTLGQGPEFLTYFQNEAQLEKSRLLSDRFSAERPKGSFSTLEIQRTEQGDSAMYLCASSPPGLAPSYEQYFGPGTRLTVT.